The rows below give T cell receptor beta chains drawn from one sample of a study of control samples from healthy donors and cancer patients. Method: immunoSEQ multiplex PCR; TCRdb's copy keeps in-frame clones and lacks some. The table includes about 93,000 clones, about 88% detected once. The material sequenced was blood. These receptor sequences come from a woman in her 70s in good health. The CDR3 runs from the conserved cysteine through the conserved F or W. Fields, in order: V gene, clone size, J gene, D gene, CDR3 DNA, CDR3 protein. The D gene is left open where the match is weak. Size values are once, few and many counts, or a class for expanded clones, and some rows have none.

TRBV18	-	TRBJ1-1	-	TGTGCCAGCTCGCCGAAGGCTGAAGCTTTCTTT	CASSPKAEAFF
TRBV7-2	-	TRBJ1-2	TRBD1	TGTGCCAGCAGCTTAGACAGGGGGCGTTTAGGTGGCTACACCTTC	CASSLDRGRLGGYTF
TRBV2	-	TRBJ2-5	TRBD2	TGTGCCCTTTCGGGGGTTAGCGGGGGGCAAGGGGACCAAGAGACCCAGTACTTC	CALSGVSGGQGDQETQYF
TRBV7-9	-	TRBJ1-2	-	TGTGCCAGCAGCCGGGAGGGGAACTATGGCTACACCTTC	CASSREGNYGYTF
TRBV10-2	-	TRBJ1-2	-	TGCGCCAGCAGTGATGGCGGCACCTATGGCTACACCTTC	CASSDGGTYGYTF
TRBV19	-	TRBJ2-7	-	TGTGCCAGCGGGGGACAGCTCGGGGACGAGCAGTACTTC	CASGGQLGDEQYF
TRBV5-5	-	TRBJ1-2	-	TGTGCCAGCACCCCAGTTTCCTATGGCTACACCTTC	CASTPVSYGYTF
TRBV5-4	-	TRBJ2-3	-	TGTGCCAGCAGCCCGAGGACAGATACGCAGTATTTT	CASSPRTDTQYF
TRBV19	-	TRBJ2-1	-	TGTGCCGCTTCCCGTGGGATCTCCTACAATGAGCAGTTCTTC	CAASRGISYNEQFF
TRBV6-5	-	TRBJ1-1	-	TGTGCCAGCAGACAAGCGGGACTGATGAACACTGAAGCTTTCTTT	CASRQAGLMNTEAFF
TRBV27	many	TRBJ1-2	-	TGTGCCAGCAGACCTACACCCGGAGGAGGCTACACCTTC	CASRPTPGGGYTF
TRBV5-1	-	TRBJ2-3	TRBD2	TGCGCCAGCAGCTTGCCAGCGGGAGGGCCAGATACGCAGTATTTT	CASSLPAGGPDTQYF
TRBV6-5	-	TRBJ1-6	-	TGTGCCAGCAGCCCCAGGGGCTCCTATAATTCACCCCTCCACTTT	CASSPRGSYNSPLHF
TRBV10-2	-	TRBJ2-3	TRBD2	TGCGCCAGCAGTACTGCTAGCGGGGGTTTCACAGATACGCAGTATTTT	CASSTASGGFTDTQYF
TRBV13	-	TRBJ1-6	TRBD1	TGTGCCAGCAGCTTAGGAGACAGGGGAGGGTCACCCCTCCACTTT	CASSLGDRGGSPLHF
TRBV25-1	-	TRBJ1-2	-	TGTGCCAGCAGTGAAGGGGACGGACGACACTATGGCTACACCTTC	CASSEGDGRHYGYTF
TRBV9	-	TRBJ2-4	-	TGTGCCAGCAGCCCCCGGACAGCGCAAGACAAAAACATTCAGTACTTC	CASSPRTAQDKNIQYF
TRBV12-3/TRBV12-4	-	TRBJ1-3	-	TGTGCCAGCAGTCGGACAGCTGGAAACACCATATATTTT	CASSRTAGNTIYF
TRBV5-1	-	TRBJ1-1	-	TGCGCCAGCAGTCAGGGTTACTCTGAAGCTTTCTTT	CASSQGYSEAFF
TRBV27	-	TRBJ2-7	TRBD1	TGTGCCAGCAGTCCCAATTGGGACAGCGAGCAGTACTTC	CASSPNWDSEQYF
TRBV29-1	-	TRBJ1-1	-	TGCAGCGTTGCGTGGAATGATAAAGCTTTCTTT	CSVAWNDKAFF
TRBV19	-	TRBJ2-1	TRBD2	TGTGCCAGTAGTAGCAAACTAGCGGGAGGGCCTAAGTTCTTC	CASSSKLAGGPKFF
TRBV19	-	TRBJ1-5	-	TGTGCCAGTAAGCAGGGGCCCGAATTGGCTCAGCCCCAGCATTTT	CASKQGPELAQPQHF
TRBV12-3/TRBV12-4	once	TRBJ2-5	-	TGTGCCAGCAGTTTAGTCCAAGAGACCCAGTACTTC	CASSLVQETQYF
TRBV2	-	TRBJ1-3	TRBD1	TGTGCCAGCCAATTGACAGGGGCTGGAAACACCATATATTTT	CASQLTGAGNTIYF
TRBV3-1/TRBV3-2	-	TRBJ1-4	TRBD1	TGTGCCAGCAGCCTTGGACAGGCGCTTAATGAAAAACTGTTTTTT	CASSLGQALNEKLFF
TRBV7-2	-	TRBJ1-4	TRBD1	TGTGCCAGCAGCTTCGACAGGGGTACTAATGAAAAACTGTTTTTT	CASSFDRGTNEKLFF
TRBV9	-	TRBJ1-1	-	TGTGCCAGCGGCGAGGGGGGGCACCTGAACACTGAAGCTTTCTTT	CASGEGGHLNTEAFF